The clone carrying this T cell receptor (beta chain) was counted a few times. One base away lies a much larger clone, so this may be a sequencing read error. These data belong to a study of read filtering for tumor transcriptome and immune sequencing. CDR3 length: 16 residues. Germline CDR1 is SGHRS and CDR2 is YFSETQ. From 350 to 500 ng of RNA, a library with molecular barcoded alpha/delta and beta/gamma adaptors was made. Via MiXCR, TCRdb re-called the reads, giving one row per CDR3 protein. The repertoire includes fewer than 100,000 distinct CDR3 sequences, 12% of them detected once, and approximately 15% sits in the top ten.

The clonotype was recovered from a donor aged 40 or over with multiple myeloma. The specimen sequenced was a population of CD138-negative cells sorted from bone marrow. This chain uses TRBV5-1 with TRBJ1-1, with 9 nucleotides matching TRBD1. The CDR3 bases are TGCGCCAGCAGCTTGGTCCCGGGACAGGGCGCCACTGAAGCTCTCTTT. Translating it yields CASSLVPGQGATEALF.